The 13 T cell receptor beta chains in this list originate from one sample, sequenced in a study of T cells in Graves' hyperthyroidism and ophthalmopathy. It was RNA transcripts that yielded the amplified TCR beta CDR3 regions. During a first-round RT-PCR of the TCR CDR3, the HTBI primer set was used. TCRdb recomputed calls from the multiplex PCR reads with MiXCR, one row per CDR3 protein. This table holds roughly 500,000 distinct CDR3 sequences, about 43% found once. Sequenced sample: peripheral blood or thyroid tissue (not recorded which). The receptors stem from an adult woman with Graves' disease, either hyperthyroidism or ophthalmopathy (not recorded which).

The CDR3 nucleotides read TGTGCCAGCAGCTTAGGGGCCGGCAGGGAAGGAGGCTACACCTTC. Translation gives CASSLGAGREGGYTF. This chain joins TRBV11-2 and TRBJ1-2; maybe TRBD1 (5 bases). Germline loops: CDR1 SGHAT, CDR2 FQNNGV. The CDR3 is 15 amino acids. V dropped 1 base and J dropped 8 bases, with 17 bases sitting between them.

The V gene is TRBV7-3, the J gene TRBJ1-1, with D possibly TRBD1 on 6 matching bases. CDR1 and CDR2 (germline): SGHTA, FQGTGA. Trimming shortened V by 3 bases and J by 2 bases, and 25 bases separated the two germline ends. CDR3 length: 19 residues. CDR3 protein: CASSFRDTICPGRNTEAFF. Here the CDR3 DNA reads TGTGCCAGCAGCTTCCGGGACACTATCTGCCCCGGCAGAAACACTGAAGCTTTCTTT.

This clonotype appeared many times. The chain is built from TRBV7-9 and TRBJ1-4, with TRBD1 as a possible D gene (5 bases). Trimming cost V 1 base and J 4 bases, with 10 bases left between them. The length of the CDR3 is 15 residues. The V gene's germline CDR1 is SEHNR and CDR2 FQNEAQ (reference sequence). The CDR3 nucleotides read TGTGCCAGCAGCTTAGTGGACACCGGTAATGAAAAACTGTTTTTT. Encoded protein: CASSLVDTGNEKLFF.

The gene calls are TRBV7-9 and TRBJ1-2; no clear D. CDR1 and CDR2 (germline): SEHNR, FQNEAQ (reference sequence). Trimming stripped 5 bases from V and 6 bases from J, with 16 bases between. The CDR3 runs 14 residues. CDR3: CASSPPLALDGYTF. The CDR3 DNA is TGTGCCAGCAGCCCGCCCCTGGCGTTGGATGGCTACACCTTC.

The CDR3 protein is CATSREHRGQDEQYF. The CDR3, as DNA: TGTGCCACCAGCAGAGAACACAGGGGGCAGGACGAGCAGTACTTC. The gene calls are TRBV15 and TRBJ2-7, with 9 bases identical to TRBD1. The V and J ends lost 0 bases and 5 bases, in that order; junction bases with no gene match: 5. The germline gives CDR1 LNHNV, CDR2 YYDKDF (reference sequence). The CDR3 runs 15 residues.

The rearrangement joins TRBV6-5 to TRBJ2-7; perhaps TRBD2 as D (6 bases). V was cut by 4 bases and J by 7 bases, with 20 bases left in between. This CDR3 contains 15 residues. CDR1 is MNHEY and CDR2 is SVGAGI in the germline V gene. The CDR3, as DNA: TGTGCCAGCAGTTTCTCGGGGGTCTTCCCGGGTGAGCAGTACTTC. Translated, it gives CASSFSGVFPGEQYF.

Only a few counts were recorded for this clonotype. The chain's CDR3 is CASSLAGGPNSGNTIYF. The CDR3 DNA is TGTGCCAGCAGCTTAGCCGGGGGACCCAACTCTGGAAACACCATATATTTT. The chain combines TRBV7-2 with TRBJ1-3, with a possible D match to TRBD1 (5 bases). Germline V CDR1 and CDR2: SGHTA, FQGNSA. There are 17 residues in the CDR3. V dropped 0 bases and J dropped 0 bases, with 12 bases sitting between them. Variable domain in full (rest from reference TRBV7-2 and TRBJ1-3): GAGVSQSPSNKVTEKGKDVELRCDPISGHTALYWYRQSLGQGLEFLIYFQGNSAPDKSGLPSDRFSAERTGGSVSTLTIQRTQQEDSAVYLCASSLAGGPNSGNTIYFGEGSWLTVV.

This clonotype was observed many times. The chain has TRBV6-5 and TRBJ1-2; D not certain. Trimming cost V 5 bases and J 5 bases, with 12 bases left between them. The CDR3 contains 13 residues. Germline values: CDR1 MNHEY, CDR2 SVGAGI. The CDR3 coding sequence is TGTGCCAGCAGTCCTCGAGCCTTTTATGGCTACACCTTC. It encodes CASSPRAFYGYTF.

Ten or more counts support this clonotype. The V and J genes are TRBV24-1 and TRBJ2-2; 11 bases align to TRBD2. The CDR3 extends over 18 amino acids. The V segment lost 5 bases and the J segment 0 bases; nucleotides outside the gene matches: 7. Per germline, CDR1 KGHDR and CDR2 SFDVKD. The CDR3 coding sequence is TGTGCCACCAGTGGAGTAGTAGCGGGAGGGCCGAACACCGGGGAGCTGTTTTTT. Residues: CATSGVVAGGPNTGELFF.

This clonotype came up many times. This rearrangement joins TRBV5-1 to TRBJ1-5; D is perhaps TRBD1 (6 bases). Trimming shortened V by 6 bases and J by 2 bases, and 18 bases separated the two germline ends. This CDR3 spans 16 amino acids. In germline, CDR1 is SGHRS, CDR2 YFSETQ. CDR3 residues: CASNPQPGERNQPQHF. The DNA for the CDR3 is TGCGCCAGCAATCCTCAACCAGGGGAGCGCAATCAGCCCCAGCATTTT.

V usage is TRBV29-1 and J usage is TRBJ2-2; the D gene is possibly TRBD1 (6 bases). Germline V gene data show CDR1 as SQVTM and CDR2 as ANQGSEA. The V end was cut by 6 bases, the J end by 0 bases, with 11 bases between. This CDR3 is 14 amino acids long. DNA for the CDR3: TGCAGCGTGGGGGCCTTAACGAACACCGGGGAGCTGTTTTTT. This encodes CSVGALTNTGELFF.

J is TRBJ1-5 and V is TRBV7-2; no clear D. V shed 2 bases and J shed 13 bases, with 15 bases lying between them. The CDR3 is 13 residues long. CDR1 and CDR2 from the germline V gene are SGHTA and FQGNSA. The CDR3 coding sequence is TGTGCCAGCAGCTTAAGGTTCGGGTCGCAACAGCATTTT. Protein sequence: CASSLRFGSQQHF.

This clonotype showed up many times. The gene calls are TRBV4-1 and TRBJ1-1, with D uncertain. Germline-derived CDR1 and CDR2 are MGHRA and YSYEKL. This CDR3 is built from 13 residues. Trimming pared 3 bases from V and 4 bases from J, leaving 9 bases between. DNA for the CDR3: TGCGCCAGCAGCCAGGGTGGCTCCACTGAAGCTTTCTTT. This translates into CASSQGGSTEAFF.